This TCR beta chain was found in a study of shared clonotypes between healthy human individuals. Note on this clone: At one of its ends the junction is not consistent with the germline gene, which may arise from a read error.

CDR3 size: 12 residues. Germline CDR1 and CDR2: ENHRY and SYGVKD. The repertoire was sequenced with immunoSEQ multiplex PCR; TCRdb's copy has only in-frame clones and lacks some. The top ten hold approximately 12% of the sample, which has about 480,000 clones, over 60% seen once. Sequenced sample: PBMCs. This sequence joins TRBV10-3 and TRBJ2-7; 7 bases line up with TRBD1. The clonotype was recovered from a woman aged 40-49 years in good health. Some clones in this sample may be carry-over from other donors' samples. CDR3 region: CAIGEGAYEQYF. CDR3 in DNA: TGTGCCATCGGTGAGGGGGCTTACGAGCAGTACTTC.